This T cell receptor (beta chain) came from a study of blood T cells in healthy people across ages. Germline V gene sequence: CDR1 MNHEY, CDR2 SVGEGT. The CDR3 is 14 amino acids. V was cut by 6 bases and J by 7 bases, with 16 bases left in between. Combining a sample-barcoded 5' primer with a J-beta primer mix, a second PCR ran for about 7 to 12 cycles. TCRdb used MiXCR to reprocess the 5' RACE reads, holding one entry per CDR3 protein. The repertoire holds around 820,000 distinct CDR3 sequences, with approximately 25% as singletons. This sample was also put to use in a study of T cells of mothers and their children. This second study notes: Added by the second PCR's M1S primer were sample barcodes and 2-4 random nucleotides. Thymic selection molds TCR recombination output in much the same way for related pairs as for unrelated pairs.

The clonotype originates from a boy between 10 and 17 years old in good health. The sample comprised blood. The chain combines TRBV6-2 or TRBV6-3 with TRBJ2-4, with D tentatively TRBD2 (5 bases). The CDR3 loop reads CASSPRSEANIQYF. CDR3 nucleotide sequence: TGTGCCAGCAGCCCCAGGTCGGAGGCGAACATTCAGTACTTC.